This note documents a single T cell receptor beta chain sequence. Its cognate antigen is unknown. Expressed TCRB transcripts got sequenced, as all isolated RNA was reverse transcribed. Repertoires were generated with immunoSEQ multiplex PCR, while TCRdb's copy carries only in-frame clones and drops some. The sample contains around 280,000 clones, 15% of which appear only once. The record originates from a study of beta chain features in type 1 diabetes. Study-wide results and caveats: Patients with Type 1 diabetes showed moderately but significantly shorter TCRB CDR3s in all four CD4+ subsets.

There are 12 residues in the CDR3. CDR1 is SGHAT and CDR2 is FQNNGV in the germline V gene. Trimming left V 5 bases short and J 9 bases short, with 11 bases between. The sequencing sample was made of naive CD4+ T cells from blood. The chain recombines TRBV11-2 with TRBJ2-4; no definite D call. This receptor was identified in a man aged 18 to 29 with type 1 diabetes. CDR3 residues: CASSLPHGIQYF. CDR3 nucleotide sequence: TGTGCCAGCAGCCTCCCCCACGGCATTCAGTACTTC.